This T cell receptor beta chain comes out of a study of T-cell reconstitution after alpha-beta-depleted transplantation in children (TCRdb year 2016). Regarding the research as a whole: The study quantitatively tracked T-cell immune reconstitution after TCRalphabeta/CD19-depleted allogeneic hematopoietic cell transplantation in children using TCR repertoire profiling.

Library construction relied on PCR. For sequencing, an Illumina HiSeq 2500 was employed. TCR library preparation used molecular barcoding, with unique molecular identifiers applied to normalize quantification of the TCRbeta repertoire. TCRdb reworked the public reads: Q25 trimming with fastp, MiXCR clone assembly, productive beta chains retained. A single entry per CDR3 protein holds the most common genes and DNA from its merged rows. This sample holds about 640,000 distinct CDR3 sequences; around 17% were observed only once. 0.85% to 1.3% of the sample lies in the top ten. Spanning cysteine to phenylalanine, the CDR3 consists of 15 amino acids. Only the CDR3 part of the read is kept: 45 bases, read in frame from the first base. The germline V gene gives CDR1 as SQVTM and CDR2 as ANQGSEA. A distance of 19 bases separates the germline ends of V and J, which lose 4 bases and 7 bases respectively. This clonotype was counted at least ten times. It lacks a known antigen. No base quality information exists; no much larger clone differs at one position.

The receptor was derived from a human donor who donated a stem cell graft to a child with acute myeloid leukemia. Material: PBMCs from the stem cell graft donor, obtained from the stem cell graft. Recombination connected TRBV29-1 to TRBJ1-4, with TRBD1 as a weak D call on 5 bases. The DNA sequence is as follows: TGCAGCGTTGTTTCCAGGGAAGGGGCTCGTGAAAAACTGTTTTTT. It translates as CSVVSREGAREKLFF.